The 14 T cell receptor beta chains below all came from one sample that was sequenced in a study of T cells in Graves' hyperthyroidism and ophthalmopathy. Template material for amplifying TCR beta CDR3 regions consisted of RNA transcripts. TCR CDR3 regions were first amplified by RT-PCR with HTBI primers. TCRdb reprocessed the multiplex PCR reads via MiXCR and lists one record per CDR3 protein. The sample includes fewer than 200,000 distinct CDR3 sequences, approximately 9% of them seen just once. Sequenced sample: blood. The receptor source for this set is a woman aged 18-35 years with Graves' hyperthyroidism that later progressed to Graves' ophthalmopathy.

This clonotype was recorded at least ten times. The CDR3 coding sequence is TGTGCCAGCAGCCAAGAGCCCAGAGGGTCACCCCTCCACTTT. Protein: CASSQEPRGSPLHF. This chain uses TRBV3-1 with TRBJ1-6; D call uncertain. Per the germline V gene, CDR1 is LGHDT and CDR2 is YNNKEL (reference sequence). This CDR3 is built from 14 residues. Trimming took off 0 bases at V and 10 bases at J, with 10 bases between the two ends.

The table lists this clonotype with a few counts. The chain links TRBV10-2 to TRBJ1-4; no reliable D call. V dropped 0 bases and J dropped 8 bases, with 10 bases sitting between them. Germline V gene sequence: CDR1 WSHSY, CDR2 SAAADI. CDR3 length: 14 residues. The CDR3, as DNA: TGCGCCAGCAGTGAGTCGAGTCTGAGGGAAAAACTGTTTTTT. Its protein product is CASSESSLREKLFF.

This clonotype was recorded at least ten times. CDR3 DNA: TGTGCCAGCAGCCTCGGTGGGCTAGCGGACTTTATAAGGTCCTACAATGAGCAGTTCTTC. Its translation is CASSLGGLADFIRSYNEQFF. This sequence joins TRBV3-1 and TRBJ2-1, with 7 positions matching TRBD2. The CDR3 is made up of 20 amino acids. The trim removed 4 bases at V and 1 base at J, leaving 19 bases unmatched. Per germline, CDR1 LGHDT and CDR2 YNNKEL (reference sequence).

This clonotype was recorded only once. The V and J genes are TRBV29-1 and TRBJ2-3; 8 bases match TRBD2. The germline CDR1 and CDR2 sequences are SQVTM and ANQGSEA. The CDR3 is made up of 13 amino acids. V trimming: 7 bases; J trimming: 5 bases; junction bases outside the gene matches: 8. The CDR3 loop reads CSAAPGGKDTQYF. CDR3 bases: TGCAGCGCCGCCCCGGGAGGGAAAGATACGCAGTATTTT.

This clonotype was picked up many times. The chain combines TRBV20-1 with TRBJ2-3; the D gene is possibly TRBD2 (5 bases). Trimming shortened V by 6 bases and J by 9 bases, and 19 bases separated the two germline ends. CDR1 and CDR2 (germline): DFQATT, SNEGSKA (reference sequence). The length of the CDR3 is 13 residues. The CDR3 reads CSAGVITGETQYF. CDR3 coding DNA: TGCAGTGCCGGAGTGATAACCGGGGAGACGCAGTATTTT.

In this sample, this clonotype turned up many times. V is TRBV7-6 and J is TRBJ2-3, with 8 bases matching TRBD2. CDR1 and CDR2 from the germline V gene are SGHVS and FNYEAQ. Losses at the gene ends were 4 bases for V and 4 bases for J; bases not matched to a gene: 13. This CDR3 contains 17 residues. The CDR3 nucleotides are TGTGCCAGCAGCTACGGGTTGGGGCTAGCGGGCGCAGATACGCAGTATTTT. Amino acids: CASSYGLGLAGADTQYF. Filled out from reference TRBV7-6 and TRBJ2-3, the complete variable domain reads GAGVSQSPRYKVTKRGQDVALRCDPISGHVSLYWYRQALGQGPEFLTYFNYEAQQDKSGLPNDRFSAERPEGSISTLTIQRTEQRDSAMYRCASSYGLGLAGADTQYFGPGTRLTVL.

This clonotype was observed a handful of times. A read error is possible here, since a much larger clone lies one base away. V usage is TRBV7-2 and J usage is TRBJ1-1; D is ambiguous. The CDR3 consists of 17 residues. Germline values: CDR1 SGHTA, CDR2 FQGNSA. CDR3 protein: CASGLAPSLTENTEAFF. Here the CDR3 DNA reads TGTGCCAGCGGCTTAGCCCCATCCTTGACGGAGAACACTGAAGCTTTCTTT. Combining the CDR3 with reference TRBV7-2 and TRBJ1-1 gives the whole variable domain GAGVSQSPSNKVTEKGKDVELRCDPISGHTALYWYRQSLGQGLEFLIYFQGNSAPDKSGLPSDRFSAERTGGSVSTLTIQRTQQEDSAVYLCASGLAPSLTENTEAFFGQGTRLTVV.

This clonotype was recorded many times. The DNA for the CDR3 is TGTGCCAGCAGCTTAGCGTCTTGGGGGGTGAACACTGAAGCTTTCTTT. It specifies CASSLASWGVNTEAFF. The chain carries TRBV7-9 and TRBJ1-1, with a weak D call TRBD1 (5 bases). The length of the CDR3 is 16 residues. Per germline, CDR1 SEHNR and CDR2 FQNEAQ (reference sequence). Trimming shortened V by 0 bases and J by 0 bases, and 11 bases separated the two germline ends.

This clonotype was counted many times. The genes are TRBV30 and TRBJ2-7, with D maybe TRBD1 (5 bases). V was shortened by 0 bases and J by 5 bases, with 11 bases between the two germline ends. This CDR3 has 13 amino acids. CDR1 and CDR2 (germline): GTSNPN, SVGIG (reference sequence). As DNA, the CDR3 is TGTGCCTGGAGTGTACGCAGGGCCGACGAGCAGTACTTC. It encodes CAWSVRRADEQYF.

This clonotype has just a few counts. The chain recombines TRBV19 with TRBJ2-5; D perhaps matches TRBD1 (5 bases). This CDR3 comprises 15 residues. CDR1 is LNHDA and CDR2 is SQIVND in the germline V gene (reference sequence). Deletions cut 5 bases from V and 5 bases from J, with 18 bases between. The CDR3 protein is CASSVTVSGMETQYF. Written as DNA, the CDR3 is TGTGCCAGTAGTGTAACAGTTTCAGGGATGGAGACCCAGTACTTC.

This clonotype was found many times. V is TRBV29-1 and J is TRBJ2-3; D ambiguous. The CDR3 spans 15 residues. CDR1 and CDR2 from the germline V gene are SQVTM and ANQGSEA. Trimming removed 5 bases from V and 2 bases from J, with 17 bases in between. The CDR3 sequence is CSVKRVGRPTDTQYF. CDR3 coding DNA: TGCAGCGTTAAAAGAGTGGGCAGGCCCACAGATACGCAGTATTTT.

About this clonotype itself: A much larger clone sits a single nucleotide away, making a read error possible. The gene calls are TRBV27 and TRBJ2-7; 12 bases align to TRBD2. In germline, CDR1 is MNHEY, CDR2 SMNVEV (reference sequence). The CDR3 covers 17 residues. V shed 6 bases, J shed 6 bases, and the junction held 15 bases outside the gene matches. The CDR3 sequence is CASSPRLAGVSPCEQYF. DNA for the CDR3: TGTGCCAGCAGCCCAAGACTAGCGGGAGTTAGTCCCTGCGAGCAGTACTTC.

This clonotype was recorded many times. J is TRBJ2-1 and V is TRBV6-2 or TRBV6-3; 10 nucleotides agree with TRBD2. From germline, CDR1 is MNHEY and CDR2 SVGEGT. The CDR3 is 15 amino acids. The V gene end was trimmed by 4 bases and the J gene end by 0 bases; junction bases not matched to a gene: 0. CDR3 in amino acids: CASSSSGSSYNEQFF. DNA of the CDR3: TGTGCCAGCAGTTCTAGCGGGAGCTCCTACAATGAGCAGTTCTTC.

This clonotype has ten or more counts. The J gene is TRBJ1-2, the V gene TRBV5-6; D perhaps matches TRBD1 (6 bases). The length of the CDR3 is 15 residues. CDR1 and CDR2 (germline): SGHDT, YYEEEE. V gave up 1 base and J gave up 5 bases, with 15 bases separating them. Written as DNA, the CDR3 is TGTGCCAGCAGCTTGACAGGGCCCGCGCATTATGGCTACACCTTC. Translating gives CASSLTGPAHYGYTF.